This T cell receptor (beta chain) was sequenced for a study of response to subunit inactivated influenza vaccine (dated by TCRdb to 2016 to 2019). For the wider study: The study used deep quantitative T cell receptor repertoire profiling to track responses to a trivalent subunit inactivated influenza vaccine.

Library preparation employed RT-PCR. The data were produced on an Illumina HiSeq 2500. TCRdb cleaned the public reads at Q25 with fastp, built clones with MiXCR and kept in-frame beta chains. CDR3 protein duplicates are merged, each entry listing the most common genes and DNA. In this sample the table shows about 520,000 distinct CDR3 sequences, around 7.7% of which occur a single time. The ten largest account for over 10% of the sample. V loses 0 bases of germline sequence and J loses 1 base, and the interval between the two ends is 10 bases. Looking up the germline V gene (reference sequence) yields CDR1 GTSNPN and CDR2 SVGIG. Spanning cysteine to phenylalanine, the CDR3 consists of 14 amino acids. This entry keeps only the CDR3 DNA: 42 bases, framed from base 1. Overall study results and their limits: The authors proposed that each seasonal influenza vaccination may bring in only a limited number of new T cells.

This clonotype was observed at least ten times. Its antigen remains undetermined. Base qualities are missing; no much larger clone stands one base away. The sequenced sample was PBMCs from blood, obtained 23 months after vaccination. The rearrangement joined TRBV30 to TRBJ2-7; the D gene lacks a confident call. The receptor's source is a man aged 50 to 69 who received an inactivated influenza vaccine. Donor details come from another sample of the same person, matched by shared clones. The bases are TGTGCCTGGAGTGTACCCCAGGTTTCCTACGAGCAGTACTTC. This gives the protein CAWSVPQVSYEQYF.